What follows are 2 T cell receptor beta chains derived from one specimen sequenced in a study of shared clonotypes between healthy human individuals. Naive CD8 cells, CD45RO-negative and positively selected for CCR7, excluded terminally differentiated effector memory CD45RA+ cells. Libraries were prepared by immunoSEQ multiplex PCR; TCRdb keeps only in-frame clonotypes and omits some of them. The sample has about 800,000 clones; 96% are singletons. The sample was naive CD8+ T cells sorted from blood. These TCRs come from a man under 40 in good health.

The chain combines TRBV7-9 with TRBJ2-3, with D possibly TRBD2 on 6 matching bases. With 5 bases removed from V and 4 bases from J, the gap between germline ends came to 22 bases. The CDR3 is made up of 17 amino acids. CDR1 and CDR2 from the germline V gene are SEHNR and FQNEAQ (reference sequence). Here the CDR3 reads CASSHDGIAGSPDTQYF. The DNA of the CDR3 is TGTGCCAGCAGCCATGACGGGATTGCGGGATCGCCAGATACGCAGTATTTT.

J is TRBJ2-1 and V is TRBV5-5; 8 bases match TRBD2. The CDR3 contains 14 residues. The germline CDR1 and CDR2 sequences are SGHKS and YYEKEE (reference sequence). V trimming: 4 bases; J trimming: 7 bases; junction bases outside the gene matches: 7. CDR3 nucleotides: TGTGCCAGCAGCCCTTATACTAGCGGAAATGAGCAGTTCTTC. Translation gives CASSPYTSGNEQFF. The full variable domain, with the rest looked up from reference TRBV5-5 and TRBJ2-1, is DAGVTQSPTHLIKTRGQQVTLRCSPISGHKSVSWYQQVLGQGPQFIFQYYEKEERGRGNFPDRFSARQFPNYSSELNVNALLLGDSALYLCASSPYTSGNEQFFGPGTRLTVL.